What follows are 23 T cell receptor beta chains derived from one specimen sequenced in a study of T cell changes during pregnancy in multiple sclerosis. Here immunoSEQ multiplex PCR was the method, and the copy in TCRdb shows in-frame clones only, minus some. The table shows tens of thousands of clones, with about 88% occurring only once. Here the sequenced sample was peripheral blood, taken in the third trimester of pregnancy. The receptors here all came from a female donor in good health, enrolled as a control in a pregnancy study.

The rearrangement joins TRBV9 to TRBJ1-4; 7 bases fit TRBD1. With V trimmed by 1 base and J by 3 bases, 0 bases remained unmatched. CDR1 and CDR2 (germline): SGDLS, YYNGEE. The CDR3 extends over 14 amino acids. CDR3 DNA: TGTGCCAGCAGCGTACAGGGGGCTAATGAAAAACTGTTTTTT. It encodes CASSVQGANEKLFF.

This chain joins TRBV6-6 and TRBJ2-2; a weak D match, TRBD2 (6 bases). Per germline, CDR1 MNHNY and CDR2 SVGAGI (reference sequence). This CDR3 comprises 15 residues. Trimming took 6 bases from V and 2 from J, leaving 13 bases between them. CDR3 loop: CASRTTRSNTGELFF. The CDR3 region has the DNA TGTGCCAGCAGAACGACTAGAAGCAACACCGGGGAGCTGTTTTTT.

CDR3 coding DNA: TGTGCCAGCAGCCCTAGGCTAGAGGGGGGCACAGATACGCAGTATTTT. It yields the protein CASSPRLEGGTDTQYF. The V and J genes are TRBV9 and TRBJ2-3; perhaps TRBD1 as D (6 bases). There are 16 residues in the CDR3. The V end lost 4 bases, the J end lost 1 base, and 16 bases lay between the germline ends. Germline V lookup: CDR1 SGDLS, CDR2 YYNGEE.

This rearrangement joins TRBV29-1 to TRBJ2-1; 8 nucleotides align to TRBD1. Germline CDR1 reads SQVTM; CDR2 reads ANQGSEA. The V segment lost 4 bases and the J segment 6 bases; nucleotides outside the gene matches: 2. The CDR3 contains 12 residues. CDR3 sequence: CSVGTGGNEQFF. For the CDR3, the DNA is TGCAGCGTTGGTACAGGGGGCAATGAGCAGTTCTTC.

The gene calls are TRBV9 and TRBJ1-3; no reliable D call. CDR3 length equals 15 residues. From germline, CDR1 is SGDLS and CDR2 YYNGEE. V lost 1 base, J lost 0 bases, and 8 bases lay in between. In DNA form, the CDR3 reads TGTGCCAGCAGCGTATCGGTCCGCTCTGGAAACACCATATATTTT. As protein: CASSVSVRSGNTIYF. The complete variable domain, with remaining parts taken from reference TRBV9 and TRBJ1-3, reads DSGVTQTPKHLITATGQRVTLRCSPRSGDLSVYWYQQSLDQGLQFLIQYYNGEERAKGNILERFSAQQFPDLHSELNLSSLELGDSALYFCASSVSVRSGNTIYFGEGSWLTVV.

Only one count was recorded for this clone. The chain employs TRBV5-4 and TRBJ2-3; 9 nucleotides align to TRBD2. Germline CDR1 is SGHNT and CDR2 is YYREEE (reference sequence). Trimming cost V 3 bases and J 5 bases; bases outside gene matches: 7. The CDR3 is 15 amino acids. CDR3 bases: TGTGCCAGCAGCTCAACTAGCGGGTGGGAAGATACGCAGTATTTT. Amino acid sequence: CASSSTSGWEDTQYF.

The chain joins TRBV19 to TRBJ1-5; TRBD1 matches 8 bases. The CDR3 runs 13 residues. The V gene end was trimmed by 6 bases and the J gene end by 6 bases; junction bases not matched to a gene: 4. Germline V gene lookup returns CDR1 LNHDA and CDR2 SQIVND (reference sequence). The CDR3 DNA follows: TGTGCCAGTAGCCAGGGGACAGGTCAGCCCCAGCATTTT. The encoded protein is CASSQGTGQPQHF.

The chain has TRBV28 and TRBJ2-7; 10 bases are a match to TRBD2. Looked up from germline, CDR1 is MDHEN and CDR2 is SYDVKM. The V gene end was trimmed by 6 bases and the J gene end by 6 bases; junction bases not matched to a gene: 8. This CDR3 spans 14 amino acids. The CDR3 protein is CASSPPASGSEQYF. In DNA form, the CDR3 reads TGTGCCAGCAGCCCACCGGCTAGCGGGAGCGAGCAGTACTTC.

This chain links TRBV27 with TRBJ1-2, with unresolved D. This CDR3 contains 15 residues. CDR1 MNHEY and CDR2 SMNVEV come from the germline V gene (reference sequence). Trimming pared 1 base from V and 1 base from J, leaving 10 bases between. CDR3 region: CASSLFGGSNYGYTF. CDR3 DNA sequence: TGTGCCAGCAGTTTATTTGGCGGAAGTAACTATGGCTACACCTTC.

The chain uses TRBV9 and TRBJ2-3, with TRBD2 matching over 9 bases. V was clipped by 4 bases and J by 3 bases; unmatched bases: 6. The CDR3 runs to 15 residues. Germline V CDR1 and CDR2: SGDLS, YYNGEE. Here the CDR3 reads CASSLSGGVTDTQYF. In nucleotides, the CDR3 is TGTGCCAGCAGCCTTAGCGGGGGAGTGACAGATACGCAGTATTTT.

The rearrangement joins TRBV7-2 to TRBJ2-3, with 8 bases matching TRBD2. Trimming took 5 bases from V and 2 from J; bases not matched to a gene: 12. Germline CDR1 and CDR2: SGHTA and FQGNSA. The CDR3 has 17 amino acids. The CDR3, as DNA: TGTGCCAGCAGCCCCGGGGGGGGAGGGACAACCACAGATACGCAGTATTTT. Protein sequence: CASSPGGGGTTTDTQYF.

The CDR3 sequence: CASSHTRQAWWTEAFF. In DNA, the CDR3 is TGTGCCAGCAGTCACACCCGACAGGCATGGTGGACTGAAGCTTTCTTT. The V and J genes are TRBV14 and TRBJ1-1; a possible D gene is TRBD1 (6 bases). Germline CDR1 and CDR2: SGHDN and FVKESK. V was pared by 6 bases and J by 5 bases, with 22 bases between. The CDR3 length is 16 residues. The whole variable domain, remainder taken from reference TRBV14 and TRBJ1-1, is EAGVTQFPSHSVIEKGQTVTLRCDPISGHDNLYWYRRVMGKEIKFLLHFVKESKQDESGMPNNRFLAERTGGTYSTLKVQPAELEDSGVYFCASSHTRQAWWTEAFFGQGTRLTVV.

V gene TRBV7-9 combines with J gene TRBJ1-5; D unclear. From germline, CDR1 is SEHNR and CDR2 FQNEAQ (reference sequence). The CDR3 loop spans 13 amino acids. V shed 2 bases and J shed 10 bases, with 12 bases lying between them. Here the CDR3 reads CASSLTRTQPQHF. CDR3 DNA sequence: TGTGCCAGCAGCTTAACCCGGACTCAACCCCAGCATTTT.

The CDR3 DNA reads TGTGCCAGCACTCCGGGACAGGGCCTATCGAACACTGAAGCTTTCTTT. As protein: CASTPGQGLSNTEAFF. The V gene is TRBV9, the J gene TRBJ1-1; 9 bases map to TRBD1. This CDR3 is built from 16 residues. From germline, CDR1 is SGDLS and CDR2 YYNGEE. Trimming cost V 6 bases and J 1 base; bases outside gene matches: 10.

The gene calls are TRBV28 and TRBJ1-2; D is ambiguous. Germline CDR1 is MDHEN and CDR2 is SYDVKM. V lost 3 bases to trimming and J lost 3 bases, with 17 bases between them. The CDR3 has 16 residues. CDR3 coding DNA: TGTGCCAGCAGTTTCCCCCCCGAGGGTACCGACTATGGCTACACCTTC. Residues: CASSFPPEGTDYGYTF.

This sequence joins TRBV9 and TRBJ1-1, with 10 positions matching TRBD1. Germline assignment: CDR1 SGDLS and CDR2 YYNGEE. V was pared by 4 bases and J by 3 bases, with 9 bases of the junction left unmatched. This CDR3 spans 16 amino acids. CDR3 DNA sequence: TGTGCCAGCAGCCCAGGGGGGGGACAGGGGTACACTGAAGCTTTCTTT. Translating gives CASSPGGGQGYTEAFF.

The chain links TRBV9 to TRBJ1-2; a weak D match, TRBD1 (5 bases). The CDR3 runs to 13 residues. The V gene lost 4 bases and the J gene lost 8 bases, with 15 bases spanning the gap. CDR1 SGDLS and CDR2 YYNGEE come from the germline V gene. The CDR3 DNA sequence: TGTGCCAGCAGCCCCGGGGGTTTTGGGGGCTACACCTTC. Encoded protein: CASSPGGFGGYTF.

CDR3 nucleotides: TGTGCCAGCAGCGTAGTTGGGAGGAGCTCCTACAATGAGCAGTTCTTC. Amino acid sequence: CASSVVGRSSYNEQFF. The rearrangement uses TRBV9 and TRBJ2-1; maybe TRBD2 (6 bases). The CDR3 has 16 residues. Germline V gene lookup returns CDR1 SGDLS and CDR2 YYNGEE. The V gene lost 0 bases and the J gene lost 0 bases, with 10 bases spanning the gap.

The chain combines TRBV7-6 with TRBJ1-5; D perhaps matches TRBD1 (6 bases). V was trimmed by 1 base and J by 3 bases, leaving 7 bases between them. This CDR3 spans 14 amino acids. Germline lookup yields CDR1 SGHVS and CDR2 FNYEAQ. The CDR3 bases are TGTGCCAGCAGCTTAGGGGGACACAATCAGCCCCAGCATTTT. This codes for CASSLGGHNQPQHF.

V gene TRBV6-1 combines with J gene TRBJ1-1; 9 bases are a match to TRBD1. This CDR3 is built from 14 residues. Germline CDR1 reads MNHNS; CDR2 reads SASEGT. V trimming: 5 bases; J trimming: 3 bases; junction bases outside the gene matches: 4. CDR3 sequence: CASSQRTGDTEAFF. For the CDR3, the DNA is TGTGCCAGCAGTCAGCGGACAGGGGACACTGAAGCTTTCTTT.

CDR3 residues: CASSIGGLVYTF. The CDR3 coding sequence is TGTGCCAGTAGTATCGGGGGGCTGGTCTACACCTTC. The chain employs TRBV19 and TRBJ1-2, with D possibly being TRBD1 (6 bases). This CDR3 comprises 12 residues. Trimming removed 3 bases at V and 10 bases at J, with 12 bases between. Germline V gives CDR1 LNHDA, CDR2 SQIVND (reference sequence).

The chain uses TRBV7-9 and TRBJ1-5, with TRBD1 as a possible D gene (6 bases). V lost 1 base and J 1 base, leaving 20 bases between the germline ends. The CDR3 is made up of 19 amino acids. Germline CDR1 reads SEHNR; CDR2 reads FQNEAQ (reference sequence). The CDR3 is CASSLVLSDRGGSNQPQHF. CDR3 DNA sequence: TGTGCCAGCAGCTTAGTTTTATCGGATAGGGGGGGAAGCAATCAGCCCCAGCATTTT.

The chain is built from TRBV4-1 and TRBJ2-7, with a possible D match to TRBD1 (5 bases). The CDR3 is 15 residues long. Germline V gives CDR1 MGHRA, CDR2 YSYEKL. Trimming shortened V by 2 bases and J by 0 bases, and 11 bases separated the two germline ends. The CDR3 reads CASSQWQGNSYEQYF. For the CDR3, the DNA is TGCGCCAGCAGCCAATGGCAGGGTAACTCCTACGAGCAGTACTTC.